One and the same sample provided the 16 T cell receptor beta chains below, sequenced in a study of T cells in Graves' hyperthyroidism and ophthalmopathy. TCR beta CDR3 regions were amplified from RNA. HTBI primers were used for first-round RT-PCR of the TCR CDR3. TCRdb ran MiXCR on the multiplex PCR reads and lists one entry per CDR3 protein. The table lists about 720,000 distinct CDR3 sequences, roughly a sixth of them singletons, with 16% in the top ten. Sequencing was carried out using blood. The receptors were sampled from a woman in her fifties or sixties with Graves' hyperthyroidism that later progressed to Graves' ophthalmopathy.

This clonotype turned up a few times. The V gene is TRBV6-1, the J gene TRBJ2-5; D unclear. CDR3 length: 13 amino acids. The V end lost 3 bases, the J end lost 4 bases, and 9 bases lay between the germline ends. The germline CDR1 and CDR2 sequences are MNHNS and SASEGT. CDR3 loop: CASSDFTTETQYF. CDR3 sequence (DNA): TGTGCCAGCAGTGATTTTACGACAGAGACCCAGTACTTC.

This clonotype was observed at least ten times. The V and J genes are TRBV19 and TRBJ2-7; D might be TRBD1 (5 bases). Germline loops: CDR1 LNHDA, CDR2 SQIVND (reference sequence). Deletions cut 5 bases from V and 0 bases from J, with 11 bases between. This CDR3 contains 14 residues. CDR3 in DNA: TGTGCCAGTAGTCCACAGGTTAGCTCCTACGAGCAGTACTTC. It specifies CASSPQVSSYEQYF.

This clonotype showed up just a few times. The gene calls are TRBV20-1 and TRBJ2-1; 7 bases match TRBD1. Germline lookup yields CDR1 DFQATT and CDR2 SNEGSKA (reference sequence). The CDR3 covers 12 residues. The V gene end was trimmed by 6 bases and the J gene end by 6 bases; junction bases not matched to a gene: 5. CDR3 in amino acids: CSAKQGSNEQFF. CDR3 coding DNA: TGCAGTGCCAAACAGGGGAGCAATGAGCAGTTCTTC.

This rearrangement joins TRBV19 to TRBJ2-1; 12 bases agree with TRBD2. CDR1 and CDR2 (germline): LNHDA, SQIVND (reference sequence). V lost 3 bases and J lost 6; bases outside the gene matches: 6. This CDR3 comprises 16 residues. CDR3 protein: CASSMASGGAFNEQFF. The CDR3 DNA sequence: TGTGCCAGTAGTATGGCTAGCGGGGGGGCCTTCAATGAGCAGTTCTTC.

This clonotype was counted ten times or more. The V and J genes are TRBV18 and TRBJ1-4, with unresolved D. Looked up from germline, CDR1 is KGHSH and CDR2 is LQKENI. Deletions cut 2 bases from V and 4 bases from J, with 8 bases between. The CDR3 sequence is 14 residues long. In DNA, the CDR3 is TGTGCCAGCTCACCAGACGGGATTAATGAAAAACTGTTTTTT. Amino acids: CASSPDGINEKLFF.

This clonotype was recorded a few times. The chain uses TRBV28 and TRBJ1-5; D is possibly TRBD1 (5 bases). CDR3 size: 14 residues. Germline V gene data show CDR1 as MDHEN and CDR2 as SYDVKM. V lost 8 bases and J lost 4, with 15 bases in between. CDR3 coding DNA: TGTGCCAGCCCCTCCCAGGGACCGAATCAGCCCCAGCATTTT. It codes for CASPSQGPNQPQHF.

This clonotype occurred a few times. V is TRBV29-1 and J is TRBJ2-3, with a possible D match to TRBD2 (6 bases). The V gene lost 3 bases and the J gene lost 1 base, with 8 bases spanning the gap. Germline loops: CDR1 SQVTM, CDR2 ANQGSEA. This CDR3 comprises 13 residues. For the CDR3, the DNA is TGCAGCGTTGATGAGCGGGGCACAGATACGCAGTATTTT. Protein product: CSVDERGTDTQYF.

The chain links TRBV2 to TRBJ1-6; unclear D gene. In germline, CDR1 is SNHLY, CDR2 FYNNEI. The length of the CDR3 is 13 residues. Trimming took 3 bases from V and 12 from J, leaving 12 bases between them. CDR3 protein: CASSDTAWEPLHF. CDR3 DNA: TGTGCCAGCAGTGATACGGCGTGGGAACCCCTCCACTTT.

This chain uses TRBV29-1 with TRBJ2-6; the D gene is possibly TRBD1 (5 bases). Germline CDR1 and CDR2: SQVTM and ANQGSEA. The V and J ends lost 5 bases and 1 base respectively, with 24 bases between them. The CDR3 length is 19 residues. The CDR3 DNA reads TGCAGCGTTAGGTTTCTCTGCAGGGTTGTTAAGTCTGGGGCCAACGTCCTGACTTTC. Encoded protein: CSVRFLCRVVKSGANVLTF.

There are a few counts of this clonotype. The V gene is TRBV7-3, the J gene TRBJ2-3; D call uncertain. CDR3 size: 15 residues. The V end lost 0 bases, the J end lost 0 bases, and 7 bases lay between the germline ends. The V gene's germline CDR1 is SGHTA and CDR2 FQGTGA. The CDR3 spells CASSLTKGSTDTQYF. For the CDR3, the DNA is TGTGCCAGCAGCTTAACGAAAGGGAGCACAGATACGCAGTATTTT.

This rearrangement joins TRBV11-2 to TRBJ2-3, with 8 bases lining up with TRBD2. The V gene's germline CDR1 is SGHAT and CDR2 FQNNGV. The V gene end was trimmed by 2 bases and the J gene end by 4 bases; junction bases not matched to a gene: 5. The CDR3 consists of 15 residues. The CDR3 DNA follows: TGTGCCAGCAGCTTACGGGGGGGGGGTCCAGATACGCAGTATTTT. Translation gives CASSLRGGGPDTQYF.

The chain recombines TRBV20-1 with TRBJ1-2, with D unclear. The CDR3 runs 14 residues. CDR1 and CDR2 from the germline V gene are DFQATT and SNEGSKA (reference sequence). V gave up 6 bases and J gave up 3 bases, with 17 bases separating them. CDR3 protein: CSAAWVRADYGYTF. The DNA of the CDR3 is TGCAGTGCGGCCTGGGTGAGGGCCGACTATGGCTACACCTTC.

This clonotype was counted ten times or more. This sequence joins TRBV7-8 and TRBJ1-2; 7 bases align to TRBD1. Looked up from germline, CDR1 is SGHVS and CDR2 is FQNEAQ. The CDR3 extends over 13 amino acids. V trimming: 2 bases; J trimming: 10 bases; junction bases outside the gene matches: 7. The CDR3 DNA reads as TGTGCCAGCAGCTTATCGCCCGACAGGGACTACACCTTC. Encoded protein: CASSLSPDRDYTF.

This clonotype was recorded at least ten times. The chain is built from TRBV10-3 and TRBJ1-1, with 12 bases fitting TRBD1. Germline V gives CDR1 ENHRY, CDR2 SYGVKD. V dropped 7 bases and J dropped 1; count of bases not matched to a gene: 7. The CDR3 loop spans 16 amino acids. CDR3 residues: CAINRDRGRWNTEAFF. The CDR3 bases are TGTGCCATCAATCGGGACAGGGGGCGGTGGAACACTGAAGCTTTCTTT.

This clonotype was recorded many times. The V and J genes are TRBV12-3 or TRBV12-4 and TRBJ2-1; D ambiguous. V was cut by 2 bases and J by 7 bases, with 12 bases left in between. The CDR3 is 14 amino acids. DNA of the CDR3: TGTGCCAGCAGTTTAAGGGTAGCCTTTAATGAGCAGTTCTTC. Residues: CASSLRVAFNEQFF.

The sample holds many counts of this clonotype. This chain uses TRBV18 with TRBJ1-1; the D is unclear. From germline, CDR1 is KGHSH and CDR2 LQKENI. Between the trimmed V and J ends, which lost 2 bases and 0 bases, there was a span of 13 bases. The CDR3 spans 16 residues. The CDR3 DNA sequence: TGTGCCAGCTCACCAACGGTTACCGCTATGAACACTGAAGCTTTCTTT. Translated: CASSPTVTAMNTEAFF.